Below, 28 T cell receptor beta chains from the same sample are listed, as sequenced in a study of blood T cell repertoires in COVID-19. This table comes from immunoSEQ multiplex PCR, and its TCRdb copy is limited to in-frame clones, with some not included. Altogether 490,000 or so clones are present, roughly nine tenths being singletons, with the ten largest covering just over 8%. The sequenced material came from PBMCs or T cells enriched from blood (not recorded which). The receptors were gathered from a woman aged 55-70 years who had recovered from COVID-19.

The CDR3 sequence: CASSILGGRTYYGYTF. CDR3 nucleotide sequence: TGTGCCAGTAGTATCCTCGGGGGGCGGACCTACTATGGCTACACCTTC. This chain uses TRBV19 with TRBJ1-2; D possibly corresponds to TRBD1 (6 bases). V was clipped by 3 bases and J by 3 bases, with 17 bases between them. This CDR3 comprises 16 residues. Per the germline V gene, CDR1 is LNHDA and CDR2 is SQIVND (reference sequence).

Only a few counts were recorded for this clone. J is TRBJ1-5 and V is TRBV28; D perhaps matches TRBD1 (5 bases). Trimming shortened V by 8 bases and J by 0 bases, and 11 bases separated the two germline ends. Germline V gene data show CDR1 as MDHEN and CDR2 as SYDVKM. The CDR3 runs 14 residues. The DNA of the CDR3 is TGTGCCAGCCGTGGGGCGGATAGCAATCAGCCCCAGCATTTT. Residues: CASRGADSNQPQHF.

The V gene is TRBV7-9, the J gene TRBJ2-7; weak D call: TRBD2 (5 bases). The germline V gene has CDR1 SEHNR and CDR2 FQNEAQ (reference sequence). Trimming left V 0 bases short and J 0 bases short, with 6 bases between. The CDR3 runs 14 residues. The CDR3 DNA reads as TGTGCCAGCAGCTTAGCGGGGAGCTCCTACGAGCAGTACTTC. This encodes CASSLAGSSYEQYF.

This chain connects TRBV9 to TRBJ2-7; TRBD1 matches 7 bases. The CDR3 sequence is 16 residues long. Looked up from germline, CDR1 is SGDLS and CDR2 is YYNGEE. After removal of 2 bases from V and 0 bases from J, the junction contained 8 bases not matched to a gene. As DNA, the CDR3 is TGTGCCAGCAGCGTGGGGGACAGCTCTAGCTCCTACGAGCAGTACTTC. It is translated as CASSVGDSSSSYEQYF.

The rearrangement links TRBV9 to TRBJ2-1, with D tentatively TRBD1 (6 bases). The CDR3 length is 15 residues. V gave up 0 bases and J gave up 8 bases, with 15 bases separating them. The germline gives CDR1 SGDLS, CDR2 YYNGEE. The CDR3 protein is CASSVGPRGSDEQFF. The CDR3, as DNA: TGTGCCAGCAGCGTAGGTCCCAGGGGAAGCGATGAGCAGTTCTTC.

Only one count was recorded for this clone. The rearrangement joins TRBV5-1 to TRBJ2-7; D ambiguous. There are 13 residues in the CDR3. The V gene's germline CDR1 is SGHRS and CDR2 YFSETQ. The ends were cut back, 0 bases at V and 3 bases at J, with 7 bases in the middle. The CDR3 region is CASSLADGYEQYF. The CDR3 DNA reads TGCGCCAGCAGCTTGGCAGATGGCTACGAGCAGTACTTC. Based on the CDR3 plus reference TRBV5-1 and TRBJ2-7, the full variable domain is KAGVTQTPRYLIKTRGQQVTLSCSPISGHRSVSWYQQTPGQGLQFLFEYFSETQRNKGNFPGRFSGRQFSNSRSEMNVSTLELGDSALYLCASSLADGYEQYFGPGTRLTVT.

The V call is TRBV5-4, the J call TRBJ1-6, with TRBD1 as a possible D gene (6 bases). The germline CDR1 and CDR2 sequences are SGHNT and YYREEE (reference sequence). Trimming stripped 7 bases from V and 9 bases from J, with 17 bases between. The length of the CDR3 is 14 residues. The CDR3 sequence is CASHRGGGFSPLHF. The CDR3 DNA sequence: TGTGCCAGCCACAGAGGGGGGGGGTTTTCACCCCTCCACTTT.

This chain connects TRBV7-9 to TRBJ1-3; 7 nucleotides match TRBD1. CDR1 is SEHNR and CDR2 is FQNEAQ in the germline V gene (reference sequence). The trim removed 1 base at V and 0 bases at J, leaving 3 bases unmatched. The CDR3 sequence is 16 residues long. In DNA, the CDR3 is TGTGCCAGCAGCTTAGGGACAGGAGGCTCTGGAAACACCATATATTTT. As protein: CASSLGTGGSGNTIYF.

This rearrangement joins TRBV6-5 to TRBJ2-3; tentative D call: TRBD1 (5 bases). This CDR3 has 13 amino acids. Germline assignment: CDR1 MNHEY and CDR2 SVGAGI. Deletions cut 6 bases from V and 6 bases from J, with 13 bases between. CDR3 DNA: TGTGCCAGCAGAACGCAGGGCCGGGATACGCAGTATTTT. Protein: CASRTQGRDTQYF.

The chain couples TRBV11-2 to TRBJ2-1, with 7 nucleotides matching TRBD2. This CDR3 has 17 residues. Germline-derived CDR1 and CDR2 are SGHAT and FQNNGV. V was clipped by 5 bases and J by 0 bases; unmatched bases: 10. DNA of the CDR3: TGTGCCAGCAGCCCCTGGGGGGGGGTTAGCTCCTACAATGAGCAGTTCTTC. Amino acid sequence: CASSPWGGVSSYNEQFF.

CDR3 nucleotide sequence: TGTGCCAGCAGCGCAGACAGGGGAAGAGAGACCCAGTACTTC. This translates into CASSADRGRETQYF. J is TRBJ2-5 and V is TRBV2, with 8 bases identical to TRBD1. Germline V gives CDR1 SNHLY, CDR2 FYNNEI. V shed 6 bases, J shed 4 bases, and the junction held 7 bases outside the gene matches. The length of the CDR3 is 14 residues. The full variable domain, rest sourced from reference TRBV2 and TRBJ2-5, is EPEVTQTPSHQVTQMGQEVILRCVPISNHLYFYWYRQILGQKVEFLVSFYNNEISEKSEIFDDQFSVERPDGSNFTLKIRSTKLEDSAMYFCASSADRGRETQYFGPGTRLLVL.

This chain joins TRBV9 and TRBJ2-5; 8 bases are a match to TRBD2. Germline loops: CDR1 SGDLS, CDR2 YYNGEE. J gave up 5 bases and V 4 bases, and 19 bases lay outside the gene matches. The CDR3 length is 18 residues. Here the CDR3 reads CASSPTSTGGYLGETQYF. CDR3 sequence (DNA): TGTGCCAGCAGCCCAACATCGACGGGAGGGTACCTCGGGGAGACCCAGTACTTC.

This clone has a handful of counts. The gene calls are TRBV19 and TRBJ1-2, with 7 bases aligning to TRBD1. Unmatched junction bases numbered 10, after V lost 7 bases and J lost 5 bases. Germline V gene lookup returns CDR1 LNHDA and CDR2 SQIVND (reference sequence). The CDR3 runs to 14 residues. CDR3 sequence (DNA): TGTGCCAGTACCGATTATCGCAGGGGGTATGGCTACACCTTC. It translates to CASTDYRRGYGYTF.

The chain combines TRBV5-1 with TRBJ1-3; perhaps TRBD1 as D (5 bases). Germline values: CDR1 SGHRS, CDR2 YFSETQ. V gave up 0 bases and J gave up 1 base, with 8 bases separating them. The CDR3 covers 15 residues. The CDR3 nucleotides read TGCGCCAGCAGCTTGGATGCAGGGTCTGGAAACACCATATATTTT. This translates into CASSLDAGSGNTIYF.

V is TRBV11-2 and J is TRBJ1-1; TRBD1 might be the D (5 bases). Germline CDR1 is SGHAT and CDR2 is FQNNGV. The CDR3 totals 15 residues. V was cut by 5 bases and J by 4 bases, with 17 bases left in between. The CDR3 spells CASSPGVAGGTEAFF. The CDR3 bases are TGTGCCAGCAGCCCGGGGGTGGCCGGGGGCACTGAAGCTTTCTTT.

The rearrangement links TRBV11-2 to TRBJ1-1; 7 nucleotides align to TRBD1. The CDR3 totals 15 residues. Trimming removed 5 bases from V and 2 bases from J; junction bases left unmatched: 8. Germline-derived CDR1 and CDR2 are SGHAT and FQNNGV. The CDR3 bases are TGTGCCAGCAGCCCCGGGACAGCTTATAACACTGAAGCTTTCTTT. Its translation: CASSPGTAYNTEAFF. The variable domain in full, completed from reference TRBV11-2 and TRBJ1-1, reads EAGVAQSPRYKIIEKRQSVAFWCNPISGHATLYWYQQILGQGPKLLIQFQNNGVVDDSQLPKDRFSAERLKGVDSTLKIQPAKLEDSAVYLCASSPGTAYNTEAFFGQGTRLTVV.

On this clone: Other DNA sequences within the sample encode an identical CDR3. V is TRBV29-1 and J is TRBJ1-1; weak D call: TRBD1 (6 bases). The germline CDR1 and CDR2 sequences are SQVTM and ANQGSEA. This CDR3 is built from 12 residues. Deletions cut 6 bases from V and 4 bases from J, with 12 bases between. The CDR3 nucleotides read TGCAGCGTGCTACAGGGTGGCACTGAAGCTTTCTTT. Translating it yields CSVLQGGTEAFF.

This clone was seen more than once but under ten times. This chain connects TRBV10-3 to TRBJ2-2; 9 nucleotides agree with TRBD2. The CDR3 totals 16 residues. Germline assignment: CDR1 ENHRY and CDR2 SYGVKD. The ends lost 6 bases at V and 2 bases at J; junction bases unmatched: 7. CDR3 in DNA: TGTGCCATCAGAAAATCGGGACTAGCCAACACCGGGGAGCTGTTTTTT. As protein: CAIRKSGLANTGELFF.

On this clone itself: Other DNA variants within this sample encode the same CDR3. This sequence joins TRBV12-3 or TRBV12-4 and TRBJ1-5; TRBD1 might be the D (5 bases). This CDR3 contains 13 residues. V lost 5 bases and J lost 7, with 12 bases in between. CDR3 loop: CASSPGGNQPQHF. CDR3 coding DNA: TGTGCCAGCAGTCCGGGGGGGAACCAGCCCCAGCATTTT.

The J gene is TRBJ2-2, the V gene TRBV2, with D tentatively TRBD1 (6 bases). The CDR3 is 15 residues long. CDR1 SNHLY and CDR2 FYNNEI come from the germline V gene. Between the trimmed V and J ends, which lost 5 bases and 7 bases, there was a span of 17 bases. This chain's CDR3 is CASSQQEGVGGELFF. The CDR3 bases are TGTGCCAGCAGTCAACAAGAGGGGGTTGGCGGGGAGCTGTTTTTT.

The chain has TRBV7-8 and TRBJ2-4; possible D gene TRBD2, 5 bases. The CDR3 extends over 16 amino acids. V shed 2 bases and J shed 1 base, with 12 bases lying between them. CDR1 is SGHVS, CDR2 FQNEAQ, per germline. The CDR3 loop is CASSLWERGAKNIQYF. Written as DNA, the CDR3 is TGTGCCAGCAGCTTATGGGAAAGAGGGGCCAAAAACATTCAGTACTTC.

The CDR3, as DNA: TGCGCCAGCAGCTCGACAGACTCTGGAAACACCATATATTTT. Protein sequence: CASSSTDSGNTIYF. V and J are TRBV5-1 and TRBJ1-3; D may be TRBD1 (5 bases). CDR3 length: 14 residues. CDR1 and CDR2 (germline): SGHRS, YFSETQ. The V end lost 3 bases, the J end lost 0 bases, and 7 bases lay between the germline ends.

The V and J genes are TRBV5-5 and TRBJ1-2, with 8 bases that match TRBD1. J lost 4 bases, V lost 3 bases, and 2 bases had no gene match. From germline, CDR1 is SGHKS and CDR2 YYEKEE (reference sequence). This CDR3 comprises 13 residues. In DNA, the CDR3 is TGTGCCAGCAGCTCCGACAGGGGCTATGGCTACACCTTC. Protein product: CASSSDRGYGYTF.

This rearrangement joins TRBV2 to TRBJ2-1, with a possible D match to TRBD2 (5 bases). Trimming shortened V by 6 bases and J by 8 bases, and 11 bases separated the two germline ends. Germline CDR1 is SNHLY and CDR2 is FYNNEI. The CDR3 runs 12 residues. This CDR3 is CASRKGSHEQFF. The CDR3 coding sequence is TGTGCCAGCAGAAAAGGGAGTCATGAGCAGTTCTTC.

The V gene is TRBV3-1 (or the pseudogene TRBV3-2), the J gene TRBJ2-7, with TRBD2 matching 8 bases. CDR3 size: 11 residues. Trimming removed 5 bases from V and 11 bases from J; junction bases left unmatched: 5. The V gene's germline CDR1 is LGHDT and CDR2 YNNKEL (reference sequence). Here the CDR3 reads CASSSAGGEYV. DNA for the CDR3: TGTGCCAGCAGCTCCGCCGGGGGGGAGTACGTC.

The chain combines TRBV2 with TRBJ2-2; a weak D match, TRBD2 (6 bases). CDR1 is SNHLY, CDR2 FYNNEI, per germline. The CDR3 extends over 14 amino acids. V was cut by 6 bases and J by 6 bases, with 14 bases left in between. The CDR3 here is CASSRGLAPGELFF. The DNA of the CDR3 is TGTGCCAGCAGCCGGGGACTCGCGCCCGGGGAGCTGTTTTTT.

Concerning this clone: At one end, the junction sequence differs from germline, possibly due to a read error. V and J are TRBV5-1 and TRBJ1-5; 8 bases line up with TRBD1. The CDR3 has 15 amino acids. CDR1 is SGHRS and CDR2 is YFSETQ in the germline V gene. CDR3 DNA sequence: TGCGCCAGCAGCTTTACAGGGGGTAGCGATCAGCCCCAGCATTTT. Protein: CASSFTGGSDQPQHF.

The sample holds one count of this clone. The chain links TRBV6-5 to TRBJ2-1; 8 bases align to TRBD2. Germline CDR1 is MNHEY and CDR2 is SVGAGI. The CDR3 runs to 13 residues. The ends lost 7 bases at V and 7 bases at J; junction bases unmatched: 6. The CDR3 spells CASKSGGMNEQFF. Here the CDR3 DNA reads TGTGCCAGCAAAAGCGGGGGTATGAATGAGCAGTTCTTC.